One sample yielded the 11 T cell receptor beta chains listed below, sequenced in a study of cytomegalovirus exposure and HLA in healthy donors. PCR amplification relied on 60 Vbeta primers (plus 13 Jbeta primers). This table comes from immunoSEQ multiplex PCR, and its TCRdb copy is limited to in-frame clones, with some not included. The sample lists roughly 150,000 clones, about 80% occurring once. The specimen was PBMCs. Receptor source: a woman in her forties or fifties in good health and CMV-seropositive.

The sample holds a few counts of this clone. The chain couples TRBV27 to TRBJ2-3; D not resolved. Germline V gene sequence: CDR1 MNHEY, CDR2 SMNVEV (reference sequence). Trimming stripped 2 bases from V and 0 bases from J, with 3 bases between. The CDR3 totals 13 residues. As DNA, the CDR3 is TGTGCCAGCAGTTTACTCAGCACAGATACGCAGTATTTT. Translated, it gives CASSLLSTDTQYF.

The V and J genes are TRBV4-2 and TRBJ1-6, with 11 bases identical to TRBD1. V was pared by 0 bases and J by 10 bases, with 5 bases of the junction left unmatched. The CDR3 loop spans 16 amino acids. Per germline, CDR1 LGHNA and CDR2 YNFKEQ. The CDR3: CASSQEAGQGDSPLHF. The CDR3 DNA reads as TGTGCCAGCAGCCAAGAAGCGGGACAGGGGGACTCACCCCTCCACTTT.

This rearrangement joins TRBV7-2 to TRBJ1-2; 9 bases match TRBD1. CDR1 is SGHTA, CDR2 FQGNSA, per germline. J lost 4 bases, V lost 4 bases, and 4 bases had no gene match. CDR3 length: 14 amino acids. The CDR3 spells CASSSMTGGYGYTF. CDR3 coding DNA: TGTGCCAGCAGCTCGATGACAGGGGGCTATGGCTACACCTTC.

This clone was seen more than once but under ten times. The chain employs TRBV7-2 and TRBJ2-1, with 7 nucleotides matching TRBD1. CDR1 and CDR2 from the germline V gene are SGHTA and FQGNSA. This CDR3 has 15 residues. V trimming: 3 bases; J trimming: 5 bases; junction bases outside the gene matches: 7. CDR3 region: CASSFGRGFNNEQFF. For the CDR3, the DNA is TGTGCCAGCAGCTTCGGCAGGGGGTTCAACAATGAGCAGTTCTTC.

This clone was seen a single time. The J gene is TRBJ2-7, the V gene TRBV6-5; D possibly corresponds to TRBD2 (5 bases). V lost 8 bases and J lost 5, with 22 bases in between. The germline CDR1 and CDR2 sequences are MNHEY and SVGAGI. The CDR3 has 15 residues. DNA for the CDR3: TGTGCCAGCTCCCGGAGGAGAGGGCTTCGGGACGAGCAGTACTTC. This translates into CASSRRRGLRDEQYF.

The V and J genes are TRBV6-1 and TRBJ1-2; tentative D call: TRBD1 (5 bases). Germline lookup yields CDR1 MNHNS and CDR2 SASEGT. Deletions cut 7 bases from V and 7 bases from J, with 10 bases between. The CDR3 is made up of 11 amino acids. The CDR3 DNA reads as TGTGCCAGCACAGGTGGGGCTGGCTACACCTTC. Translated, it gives CASTGGAGYTF.

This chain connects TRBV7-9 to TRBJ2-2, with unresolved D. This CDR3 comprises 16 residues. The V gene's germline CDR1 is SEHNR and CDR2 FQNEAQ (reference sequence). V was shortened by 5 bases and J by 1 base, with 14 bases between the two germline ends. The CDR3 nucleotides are TGTGCCAGCAGCCTCGGCGGTGTCAGGAACACCGGGGAGCTGTTTTTT. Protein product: CASSLGGVRNTGELFF.

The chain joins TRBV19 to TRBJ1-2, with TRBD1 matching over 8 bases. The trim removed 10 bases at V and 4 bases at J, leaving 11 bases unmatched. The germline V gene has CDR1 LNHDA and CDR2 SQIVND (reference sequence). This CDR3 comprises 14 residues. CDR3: CATHSGTGRYGYTF. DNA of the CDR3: TGTGCCACTCACTCGGGGACAGGTCGCTATGGCTACACCTTC.

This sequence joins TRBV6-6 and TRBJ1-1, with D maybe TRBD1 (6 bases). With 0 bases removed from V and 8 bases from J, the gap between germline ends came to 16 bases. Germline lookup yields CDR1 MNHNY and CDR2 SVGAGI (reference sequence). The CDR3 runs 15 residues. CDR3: CASSYSGRLGAEAFF. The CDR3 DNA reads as TGTGCCAGCAGTTACTCCGGAAGGTTGGGGGCAGAAGCTTTCTTT.

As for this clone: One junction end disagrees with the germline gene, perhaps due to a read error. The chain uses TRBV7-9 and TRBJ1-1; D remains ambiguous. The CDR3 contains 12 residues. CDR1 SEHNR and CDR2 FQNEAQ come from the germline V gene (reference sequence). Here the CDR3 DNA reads TGTTCCAGTACCGAATTGCGCGCTGAAGCTTTCTTT. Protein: CSSTELRAEAFF.

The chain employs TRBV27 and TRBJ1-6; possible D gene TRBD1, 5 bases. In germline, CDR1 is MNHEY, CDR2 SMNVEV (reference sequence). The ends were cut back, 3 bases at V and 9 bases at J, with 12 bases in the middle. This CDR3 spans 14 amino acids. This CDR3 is CASSLGLGASPLHF. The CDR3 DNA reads TGTGCCAGCAGTTTGGGCTTAGGGGCTTCACCCCTCCACTTT.